This T cell receptor beta chain is drawn from a study of PD-1 blockade in classical Hodgkin lymphoma. Findings and limits, study-wide: The authors excluded patients who started nivolumab under 1 year after ASCT. A reduction in baseline TCR diversity was reportedly seen in newly diagnosed patients relative to healthy donors. Complete responders started with a diversity level that resembled newly diagnosed patients at baseline. A significant rise in TCR diversity was seen by C4D1 for CD4+ cells but not for CD8+ cells.

Described time point: cycle 4 day 1 (C4D1), after five to seven weeks of nivolumab. Each patient relapsed following autologous stem cell transplantation, and prior brentuximab vedotin exposure differed. Isolation of CD8+ T cells from thawed PBMCs used magnetic negative selection. Profiled with immunoSEQ multiplex PCR; TCRdb holds only in-frame clones, not every one. Among approximately 10,000 clones listed, approximately 74% were seen once. Worth noting for this clone: The antigen is not known.

The CDR3 is made up of 17 amino acids. The germline V gene has CDR1 MNHEY and CDR2 SMNVEV (reference sequence). The germline V and J ends were trimmed by 1 base and 4 bases, with 18 bases remaining between them. The chain recombines TRBV27 with TRBJ2-3, with a tentative D call TRBD2 (6 bases). This TCR was recovered from a human donor with classical Hodgkin lymphoma. Sequencing used CD8+ T cells from blood, obtained before the fourth cycle of nivolumab. CDR3 loop: CASSLYGGSYQADTQYF. CDR3 coding DNA: TGTGCCAGCAGTTTATACGGGGGTTCCTATCAGGCAGATACGCAGTATTTT.